This is a list of T cell receptor beta chains from one sample in a study of blood T cell repertoires in COVID-19. Generated by immunoSEQ multiplex PCR, the TCRdb table keeps only in-frame clones and is missing some. The data contain about 250,000 clones, approximately 89% of them singletons. The sample consisted of peripheral blood. These receptors were collected from a woman aged 60-70 years who had recovered from COVID-19. Each CDR3 is given with its conserved first and last residue. The order of the fields is D gene, V gene, J gene, CDR3 protein, CDR3 DNA. The D gene is left open where the match is weak.

d_gene: TRBD1
v_gene: TRBV2
j_gene: TRBJ1-6
CDR3aa: CASMITGGNSPLHF
CDR3nt: TGTGCCAGCATGATCACAGGGGGCAATTCACCCCTCCACTTT

d_gene: -
v_gene: TRBV11-1
j_gene: TRBJ1-1
CDR3aa: CASSRNRVRGTEAFF
CDR3nt: TGTGCCAGCAGCCGGAACAGGGTAAGGGGGACTGAAGCTTTCTTT

d_gene: TRBD1
v_gene: TRBV6-5
j_gene: TRBJ1-3
CDR3aa: CASNRQGGNTIYF
CDR3nt: TGTGCCAGCAATCGACAGGGTGGAAACACCATATATTTT

d_gene: -
v_gene: TRBV10-3
j_gene: TRBJ2-3
CDR3aa: CAISEPIGAGDPYSDTQYF
CDR3nt: TGTGCCATCAGTGAGCCTATAGGAGCAGGGGACCCTTATTCAGATACGCAGTATTTT

d_gene: TRBD2
v_gene: TRBV11-3
j_gene: TRBJ2-2
CDR3aa: CASSPTSGGTNTGELFF
CDR3nt: TGTGCCAGCAGCCCTACTAGCGGGGGAACGAACACCGGGGAGCTGTTTTTT

d_gene: -
v_gene: TRBV18
j_gene: TRBJ2-3
CDR3aa: CASSPSYGAESDTQYF
CDR3nt: TGTGCCAGCTCACCGTCCTATGGGGCAGAGTCGGATACGCAGTATTTT

d_gene: TRBD1
v_gene: TRBV3-1/TRBV3-2
j_gene: TRBJ1-5
CDR3aa: CASSQDLGQGGSPQHF
CDR3nt: TGTGCCAGCAGCCAAGATTTAGGACAGGGGGGATCGCCCCAGCATTTT

d_gene: -
v_gene: TRBV3-1/TRBV3-2
j_gene: TRBJ2-1
CDR3aa: CASSQDWTTYNEQFF
CDR3nt: TGTGCCAGCAGCCAAGATTGGACTACCTACAATGAGCAGTTCTTC

d_gene: -
v_gene: TRBV10-3
j_gene: TRBJ2-5
CDR3aa: CAISDLSPGGVGETQYF
CDR3nt: TGTGCCATCAGTGATCTGTCCCCCGGCGGGGTCGGCGAGACCCAGTACTTC

d_gene: -
v_gene: TRBV18
j_gene: TRBJ1-2
CDR3aa: CASSPNRPNYGYTF
CDR3nt: TGTGCCAGCTCACCAAACAGACCTAACTATGGCTACACCTTC